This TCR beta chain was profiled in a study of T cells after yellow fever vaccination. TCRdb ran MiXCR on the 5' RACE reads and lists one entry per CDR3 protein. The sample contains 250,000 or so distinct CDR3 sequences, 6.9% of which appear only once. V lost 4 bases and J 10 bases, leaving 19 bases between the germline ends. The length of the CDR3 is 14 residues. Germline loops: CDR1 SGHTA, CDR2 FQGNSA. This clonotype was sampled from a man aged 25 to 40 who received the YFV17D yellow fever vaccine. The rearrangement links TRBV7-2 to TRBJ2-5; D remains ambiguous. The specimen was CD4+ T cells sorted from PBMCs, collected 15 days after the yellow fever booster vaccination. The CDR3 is CASSWSGDLPLQYF. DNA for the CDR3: TGTGCCAGCAGCTGGTCGGGCGACCTCCCCCTCCAGTACTTC.